This T cell receptor beta chain was obtained from a study of blood T cell repertoires in COVID-19. As for the study in general: Samples of COVID-19 (acute and convalescent) were obtained from the United States, Italy and Spain. T cells, B-cell-depleted T cells, or PBMCs provided the cDNA or gDNA that served as material.

Original processing notes: Amplifying reference gene primers gave estimates of nucleated cell counts. TCRdb keeps only in-frame clones here, not all; method: immunoSEQ multiplex PCR. V, J and clone size were drawn from that table, and D and trimming were deduced from the DNA. The table shows roughly 100,000 clones, with around 87% occurring only once. Germline V gives CDR1 MNHEY, CDR2 SVGAGI. The CDR3 is 14 residues long. The V and J ends lost 6 bases and 8 bases, in that order; junction bases with no gene match: 9. The rearrangement links TRBV6-5 to TRBJ1-2; 10 nucleotides agree with TRBD1. This sequence was found in a man in his fifties with active or convalescent COVID-19. Sequencing was performed on peripheral blood. The CDR3 is CASSRTGQGKGYTF. CDR3 coding DNA: TGTGCCAGCAGCCGTACGGGACAGGGGAAAGGCTACACCTTC.